This T cell receptor beta chain was identified in a study of blood T cell repertoires in COVID-19. About the study: Collection of acute and convalescent COVID-19 samples took place in the United States, Italy and Spain. PBMCs, B-cell-depleted T cells, or T cells provided the cDNA or gDNA that made up the material.

Germline CDR1 SQVTM, CDR2 ANQGSEA. This CDR3 region has 14 residues. Trimming left V 2 bases short and J 8 bases short, with 16 bases between. In the authors' methods: Quantification of nucleated cells was approximated via reference gene primer amplification. Clones were sequenced by immunoSEQ multiplex PCR, and TCRdb holds only the in-frame ones, with some missing. V and J calls and clone size are given by that table; D and trimming were obtained from the DNA. The sample gives more than 300,000 clones, around 84% of which show up once; around 4% is in the top ten. Allocation to cohorts depended on clinical history reported by the participants.

V is TRBV29-1 and J is TRBJ2-1, with D maybe TRBD1 (6 bases). The receptor's source is a man under 40 who had recovered from COVID-19. Material: PBMCs or T cells enriched from blood (not recorded which). CDR3 nucleotide sequence: TGCAGCGTTGAATCGTTCCACGAGGGGGATGAGCAGTTCTTC. It is translated as CSVESFHEGDEQFF.